These 26 T cell receptor beta chains originate from one sample sequenced in a study of OX40 agonist ivuxolimab in advanced cancers. The library was generated by the immunoSEQ multiplex PCR assay. The table was pulled from immuneACCESS by TCRdb, which kept in-frame rearrangements only. Such tables lose some clones; where checked, under half of the loss comes from unresolved V genes, and the rest has no known cause. Present in this sample are fewer than 20,000 clones, about four fifths of which were seen just once. The ten largest clones represent under 15% of the sample. The material sequenced was CD4+ or CD8+ T cells sorted from blood, taken in a trial of the OX40 agonist ivuxolimab. Every receptor here comes from an adult with an advanced solid tumor such as melanoma, head and neck, liver or kidney cancer.

The chain is built from TRBV6-5 and TRBJ1-3; D is undetermined. There are 13 residues in the CDR3. Germline V gives CDR1 MNHEY, CDR2 SVGAGI. Trimming shortened V by 2 bases and J by 4 bases, and 6 bases separated the two germline ends. DNA for the CDR3: TGTGCCAGCAGTTACGGGCAGGGAAACACCATATATTTT. Amino acids: CASSYGQGNTIYF.

The chain recombines TRBV6-1 with TRBJ2-1; TRBD1 might be the D (5 bases). The germline V gene has CDR1 MNHNS and CDR2 SASEGT. This CDR3 spans 15 amino acids. Trimming removed 1 base at V and 0 bases at J, with 7 bases between. This chain's CDR3 is CASSEDRSSYNEQFF. The CDR3 nucleotides read TGTGCCAGCAGTGAAGACAGGAGCTCCTACAATGAGCAGTTCTTC.

The chain is built from TRBV6-5 and TRBJ2-2; D assignment may be TRBD1 or TRBD2 (5 bases each). V lost 6 bases to trimming and J lost 6 bases, with 5 bases between them. The germline V gene has CDR1 MNHEY and CDR2 SVGAGI. The CDR3 totals 11 residues. The CDR3 reads CASRGPGELFF. The CDR3 DNA reads as TGTGCCAGCAGGGGACCCGGGGAGCTGTTTTTT.

The chain combines TRBV7-3 with TRBJ1-2; a possible D gene is TRBD1 (6 bases). CDR3 length: 13 residues. Trimming pared 4 bases from V and 5 bases from J, leaving 11 bases between. CDR1 and CDR2 (germline): SGHTA, FQGTGA. The chain's CDR3 is CASSSSDSYGYTF. CDR3 nucleotides: TGTGCCAGCAGCTCCTCGGACAGTTATGGCTACACCTTC. The variable domain in full, with the rest retrieved from reference TRBV7-3 and TRBJ1-2, is GAGVSQTPSNKVTEKGKYVELRCDPISGHTALYWYRQSLGQGPEFLIYFQGTGAADDSGLPNDRFFAVRPEGSVSTLKIQRTERGDSAVYLCASSSSDSYGYTFGSGTRLTVV.

V usage is TRBV7-7 and J usage is TRBJ2-5; 7 bases are shared with TRBD2. This CDR3 is built from 15 residues. CDR1 is SSHAT and CDR2 is FNYEAQ in the germline V gene (reference sequence). Trimming cost V 3 bases and J 5 bases; bases outside gene matches: 9. The CDR3 coding sequence is TGTGCCAGCAGCTTGTTGGGGCAGGGAGGGGAGACCCAGTACTTC. Translating gives CASSLLGQGGETQYF.

DNA of the CDR3: TGCGCCAGCAGCTCACACATAGACAGGGGGGTCTCTGGGGCCAACGTCCTGACTTTC. Translated: CASSSHIDRGVSGANVLTF. This sequence joins TRBV5-1 and TRBJ2-6; 9 bases agree with TRBD1. Germline V lookup: CDR1 SGHRS, CDR2 YFSETQ. The CDR3 runs to 19 residues. The V and J ends lost 3 bases and 0 bases, in that order; junction bases with no gene match: 10.

V usage is TRBV11-3 and J usage is TRBJ2-3; 11 bases align to TRBD1. After removal of 1 base from V and 1 base from J, the junction contained 10 bases not matched to a gene. The CDR3 runs 19 residues. The germline V gene has CDR1 SGHNT and CDR2 YENEEA. The CDR3 region is CASSLGSLTDRGRTDTQYF. The CDR3 DNA follows: TGTGCCAGCAGCTTAGGATCTCTGACGGACAGGGGGCGCACAGATACGCAGTATTTT.

This clone was picked up one time. The genes are TRBV7-6 and TRBJ2-1, with 9 bases matching TRBD1. V lost 5 bases to trimming and J lost 0 bases; unmatched junction nucleotides: 2. The CDR3 runs 15 residues. CDR1 and CDR2 (germline): SGHVS, FNYEAQ. The CDR3 loop is CASSPTGGSYNEQFF. As DNA, the CDR3 is TGTGCCAGCAGCCCGACAGGGGGCTCCTACAATGAGCAGTTCTTC. The whole variable domain, remainder taken from reference TRBV7-6 and TRBJ2-1, is GAGVSQSPRYKVTKRGQDVALRCDPISGHVSLYWYRQALGQGPEFLTYFNYEAQQDKSGLPNDRFSAERPEGSISTLTIQRTEQRDSAMYRCASSPTGGSYNEQFFGPGTRLTVL.

The chain couples TRBV5-4 to TRBJ2-1, with D possibly TRBD2 on 6 matching bases. The CDR3 loop spans 14 amino acids. V lost 4 bases and J 3 bases, leaving 11 bases between the germline ends. From germline, CDR1 is SGHNT and CDR2 YYREEE (reference sequence). CDR3 protein: CASSRLEFYNEQFF. The CDR3 nucleotides read TGTGCCAGCAGCAGACTAGAATTCTACAATGAGCAGTTCTTC.

The V gene is TRBV20-1, the J gene TRBJ2-5; D is uncertain. Germline V lookup: CDR1 DFQATT, CDR2 SNEGSKA (reference sequence). This CDR3 has 10 residues. V gave up 6 bases and J gave up 1 base, with 3 bases separating them. CDR3 DNA: TGCAGTGCCAGCCAAGAGACCCAGTACTTC. Translated: CSASQETQYF.

This rearrangement joins TRBV29-1 to TRBJ2-2; D gene unclear. Germline values: CDR1 SQVTM, CDR2 ANQGSEA. Trimming removed 7 bases from V and 6 bases from J, with 12 bases in between. CDR3 size: 12 residues. The CDR3 DNA reads as TGCAGCGCTGCGAGCGTGGCCGGGGAGCTGTTTTTT. Translated, it gives CSAASVAGELFF.

This chain uses TRBV5-5 with TRBJ2-1; D remains unclear. From germline, CDR1 is SGHKS and CDR2 YYEKEE (reference sequence). Between the trimmed V and J ends, which lost 4 bases and 3 bases, there was a span of 17 bases. CDR3 length: 16 residues. This CDR3 reads CASSPTPVLNYNEQFF. The CDR3 nucleotides read TGTGCCAGCAGCCCCACCCCGGTCCTGAACTACAATGAGCAGTTCTTC.

The chain is built from TRBV6-4 and TRBJ1-6; no definite D call. Germline V lookup: CDR1 MRHNA, CDR2 SNTAGT. The CDR3 covers 13 residues. Trimming took 0 bases from V and 7 from J, leaving 4 bases between them. The CDR3 here is CASSDSANSPLHF. The CDR3 DNA is TGTGCCAGCAGTGACTCGGCCAATTCACCCCTCCACTTT.

Here the CDR3 reads CASSLGSGGLYTEAFF. The CDR3 DNA follows: TGTGCCAGCAGCTTGGGGTCCGGGGGCCTCTACACTGAAGCTTTCTTT. The chain employs TRBV7-2 and TRBJ1-1; TRBD1 might be the D (6 bases). The germline CDR1 and CDR2 sequences are SGHTA and FQGNSA. CDR3 size: 16 residues. Trimming took off 3 bases at V and 3 bases at J, with 17 bases between the two ends.

This rearrangement joins TRBV28 to TRBJ1-5; D not certain. Germline values: CDR1 MDHEN, CDR2 SYDVKM. V shed 3 bases and J shed 3 bases, with 21 bases lying between them. The CDR3 is 18 residues long. The CDR3 bases are TGTGCCAGCAGTTTCTCGACCGGCTTGGGTTCGGTCAATCAGCCCCAGCATTTT. This encodes CASSFSTGLGSVNQPQHF.

The J gene is TRBJ1-1, the V gene TRBV30; TRBD1 matches 9 bases. After removal of 5 bases from V and 1 base from J, the junction contained 5 bases not matched to a gene. The CDR3 spans 14 residues. Looked up from germline, CDR1 is GTSNPN and CDR2 is SVGIG (reference sequence). DNA of the CDR3: TGTGCCTGGGCCTACAGGGGGCCGAACACTGAAGCTTTCTTT. Its translation: CAWAYRGPNTEAFF.

This chain connects TRBV4-1 to TRBJ1-2, with no clear D. CDR1 and CDR2 from the germline V gene are MGHRA and YSYEKL. The CDR3 runs to 13 residues. Between the trimmed V and J ends, which lost 1 base and 5 bases, there was a span of 8 bases. DNA of the CDR3: TGCGCCAGCAGCCAAGTTGTGGGTTATGGCTACACCTTC. It encodes CASSQVVGYGYTF.

The rearrangement links TRBV19 to TRBJ1-1; TRBD1 matches at 8 bases. Germline CDR1 and CDR2: LNHDA and SQIVND (reference sequence). V lost 3 bases and J lost 10; bases outside the gene matches: 7. CDR3 length equals 13 residues. CDR3 residues: CASSILTGGRAFF. DNA for the CDR3: TGTGCCAGTAGTATTTTAACAGGGGGAAGAGCTTTCTTT.

In this sample, this clone turned up a few times. The chain joins TRBV9 to TRBJ1-1; D gene unclear. Trimming stripped 4 bases from V and 1 base from J, with 8 bases between. The germline gives CDR1 SGDLS, CDR2 YYNGEE. This CDR3 contains 13 residues. The CDR3 coding sequence is TGTGCCAGCAGCTCCGGAGCGAACACTGAAGCTTTCTTT. Residues: CASSSGANTEAFF.

This chain's CDR3 is CAWRTSGRSSYEQYF. The CDR3 DNA reads as TGTGCCTGGAGAACGAGCGGGAGAAGCTCCTACGAGCAGTACTTC. The chain has TRBV30 and TRBJ2-7, with 8 positions matching TRBD2. There are 15 residues in the CDR3. In germline, CDR1 is GTSNPN, CDR2 SVGIG (reference sequence). Losses at the gene ends were 3 bases for V and 0 bases for J; bases not matched to a gene: 7.

The gene calls are TRBV4-3 and TRBJ2-7, with 7 nucleotides matching TRBD2. After removal of 4 bases from V and 2 bases from J, the junction contained 8 bases not matched to a gene. This CDR3 region has 15 residues. Germline V gives CDR1 LGHNA, CDR2 YSLEER. Here the CDR3 reads CASSRPGGSPYEQYF. The CDR3 region has the DNA TGCGCCAGCAGCCGGCCGGGGGGTAGCCCCTACGAGCAGTACTTC.

The chain uses TRBV11-2 and TRBJ2-7, with D maybe TRBD2 (5 bases). This CDR3 contains 19 residues. The V end lost 5 bases, the J end lost 0 bases, and 26 bases lay between the germline ends. Per the germline V gene, CDR1 is SGHAT and CDR2 is FQNNGV. The CDR3 coding sequence is TGTGCCAGCAGCCCCACCCCGAGGGAGTATCGGTTGAGCTCCTACGAGCAGTACTTC. Translated, it gives CASSPTPREYRLSSYEQYF. Using reference TRBV11-2 and TRBJ2-7 for the parts outside the CDR3, the full variable domain is EAGVAQSPRYKIIEKRQSVAFWCNPISGHATLYWYQQILGQGPKLLIQFQNNGVVDDSQLPKDRFSAERLKGVDSTLKIQPAKLEDSAVYLCASSPTPREYRLSSYEQYFGPGTRLTVT.

The gene calls are TRBV10-3 and TRBJ2-5; the D gene is possibly TRBD1 (5 bases). There are 12 residues in the CDR3. Germline CDR1 and CDR2: ENHRY and SYGVKD. Trimming took 4 bases from V and 4 from J, leaving 7 bases between them. For the CDR3, the DNA is TGTGCCATCAGTGGCAGGGCAGAGACCCAGTACTTC. Its translation is CAISGRAETQYF.

The chain carries TRBV18 and TRBJ1-2; D ambiguous. The V end lost 2 bases, the J end lost 1 base, and 11 bases lay between the germline ends. In germline, CDR1 is KGHSH, CDR2 LQKENI. The CDR3 has 15 amino acids. This chain's CDR3 is CASSPSSGLNYGYTF. CDR3 DNA sequence: TGTGCCAGCTCACCATCGTCAGGTCTTAACTATGGCTACACCTTC. Together with reference TRBV18 and TRBJ1-2, the CDR3 gives the full variable domain: NAGVMQNPRHLVRRRGQEARLRCSPMKGHSHVYWYRQLPEEGLKFMVYLQKENIIDESGMPKERFSAEFPKEGPSILRIQQVVRGDSAAYFCASSPSSGLNYGYTFGSGTRLTVV.

This clone was counted a few times. The chain is built from TRBV4-3 and TRBJ2-6, with 7 bases aligning to TRBD2. The CDR3 is 18 amino acids. Germline V gene sequence: CDR1 LGHNA, CDR2 YSLEER. V was clipped by 4 bases and J by 0 bases; unmatched bases: 9. In DNA, the CDR3 is TGCGCCAGCAGCCGAAACGAAGCGGGGCCCTCTGGGGCCAACGTCCTGACTTTC. It encodes CASSRNEAGPSGANVLTF.

The chain uses TRBV25-1 and TRBJ2-5; D perhaps matches TRBD1 (5 bases). The CDR3 length is 15 residues. With 3 bases removed from V and 2 bases from J, the gap between germline ends came to 13 bases. CDR1 MGHDK and CDR2 SYGVNS come from the germline V gene. The DNA of the CDR3 is TGTGCCAGCAGTGAGGGCATGAGACAGCAAGAGACCCAGTACTTC. As protein: CASSEGMRQQETQYF.